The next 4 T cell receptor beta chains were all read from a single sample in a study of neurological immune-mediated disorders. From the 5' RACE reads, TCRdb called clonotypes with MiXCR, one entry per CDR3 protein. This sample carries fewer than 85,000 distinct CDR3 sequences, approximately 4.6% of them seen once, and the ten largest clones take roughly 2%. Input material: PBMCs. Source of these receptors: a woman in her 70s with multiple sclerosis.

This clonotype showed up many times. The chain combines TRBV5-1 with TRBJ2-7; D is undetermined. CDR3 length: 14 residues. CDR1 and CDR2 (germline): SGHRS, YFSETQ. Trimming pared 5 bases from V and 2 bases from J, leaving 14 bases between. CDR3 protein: CASSSAGPPYEQYF. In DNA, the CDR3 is TGCGCCAGCAGTTCCGCCGGGCCCCCCTACGAGCAGTACTTC.

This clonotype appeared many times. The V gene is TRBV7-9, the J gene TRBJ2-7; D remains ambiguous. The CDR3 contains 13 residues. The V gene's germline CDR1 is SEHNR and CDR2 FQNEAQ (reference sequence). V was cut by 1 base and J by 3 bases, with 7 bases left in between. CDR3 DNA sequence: TGTGCCAGCAGCTTAGGTCTGGTCTACGAGCAGTACTTC. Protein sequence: CASSLGLVYEQYF. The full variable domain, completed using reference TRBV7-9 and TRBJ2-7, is DTGVSQNPRHKITKRGQNVTFRCDPISEHNRLYWYRQTLGQGPEFLTYFQNEAQLEKSRLLSDRFSAERPKGSFSTLEIQRTEQGDSAMYLCASSLGLVYEQYFGPGTRLTVT.

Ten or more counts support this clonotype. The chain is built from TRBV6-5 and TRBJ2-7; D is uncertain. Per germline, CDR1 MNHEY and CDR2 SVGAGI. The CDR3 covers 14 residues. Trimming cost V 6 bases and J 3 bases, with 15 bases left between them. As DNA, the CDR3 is TGTGCCAGCAGCCGTCCTTCCCCCGGCTACGAGCAGTACTTC. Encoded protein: CASSRPSPGYEQYF.

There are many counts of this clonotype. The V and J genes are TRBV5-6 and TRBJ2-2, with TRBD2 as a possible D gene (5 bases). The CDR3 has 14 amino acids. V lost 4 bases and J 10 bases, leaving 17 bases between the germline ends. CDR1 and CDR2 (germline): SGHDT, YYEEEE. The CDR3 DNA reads TGTGCCAGCAGCCGTGGGAGATACTCACCGGAGCTGTTTTTT. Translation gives CASSRGRYSPELFF.